This T cell receptor (beta chain) is drawn from a study of T cells in Graves' hyperthyroidism and ophthalmopathy. Study-wide findings and caveats: The model predicted ophthalmopathy a median around seven months before onset.

This clonotype has at least ten counts. Antigen specificity is unknown. The CDR3 covers 14 residues. V lost 5 bases and J lost 4; bases outside the gene matches: 4. The germline V gene has CDR1 SGHVS and CDR2 FQNEAQ. RNA transcripts served as the template for amplifying TCR beta CDR3 regions. First-round RT-PCR with HTBI primers amplified the TCR CDR3 region. TCRdb called the multiplex PCR reads again in MiXCR, with one record for every CDR3 protein. The data contain about 350,000 distinct CDR3 sequences, about a fifth of them singletons. The origin of this receptor is a woman aged 18 to 35 with Graves' hyperthyroidism. Specimen: blood. The gene calls are TRBV7-8 and TRBJ1-1; 10 bases are shared with TRBD1. The CDR3 coding sequence is TGTGCCAGCAGCGACTGGACAGGGGGCACTGAAGCTTTCTTT. This encodes CASSDWTGGTEAFF.